Shown below are 26 T cell receptor beta chains from a single sample sequenced in a study of PD-L1 blockade in urothelial cancer. As to time point: peripheral blood 6 weeks after treatment start. Measured with immunoSEQ multiplex PCR; TCRdb has only the in-frame clones, and not every one. Of 40,000 to 50,000 clones listed, approximately 86% are singletons. The source material was PBMCs, sampled around atezolizumab (anti-PD-L1) treatment. The receptors were gathered from a man aged 55 to 70 with urothelial cancer.

V and J are TRBV30 and TRBJ2-2; the D gene is possibly TRBD2 (5 bases). CDR1 GTSNPN and CDR2 SVGIG come from the germline V gene (reference sequence). The V end was cut by 2 bases, the J end by 0 bases, with 10 bases between. There are 15 residues in the CDR3. The CDR3, as DNA: TGTGCCTGGAGTATATCGGGGACGAACACCGGGGAGCTGTTTTTT. Translation gives CAWSISGTNTGELFF.

The chain links TRBV7-9 to TRBJ1-5, with D hard to call. The CDR3 is made up of 13 amino acids. V lost 5 bases, J lost 2 bases, and 7 bases lay in between. Germline CDR1 reads SEHNR; CDR2 reads FQNEAQ (reference sequence). The CDR3 loop reads CASSPGGNQPQHF. The CDR3 coding sequence is TGTGCCAGCAGCCCCGGGGGCAATCAGCCCCAGCATTTT.

The rearrangement joins TRBV10-2 to TRBJ2-7; D possibly corresponds to TRBD2 (7 bases). CDR3 size: 15 residues. Per the germline V gene, CDR1 is WSHSY and CDR2 is SAAADI. Deletions cut 3 bases from V and 2 bases from J, with 14 bases between. The CDR3 reads CASSDLGGGTYEQYF. CDR3 nucleotide sequence: TGCGCCAGCAGTGACCTAGGGGGGGGTACCTACGAGCAGTACTTC.

CDR3 sequence: CASSLQGLEASTDTQYF. In DNA, the CDR3 is TGTGCCAGCAGCTTACAGGGACTAGAGGCTAGCACAGATACGCAGTATTTT. The chain carries TRBV11-2 and TRBJ2-3; TRBD2 matches 8 bases. The J segment lost 0 bases and the V segment lost 2 bases, leaving 7 bases of the junction unmatched. The CDR3 totals 17 residues. The germline V gene has CDR1 SGHAT and CDR2 FQNNGV. Supplemented by reference TRBV11-2 and TRBJ2-3, the full variable domain reads EAGVAQSPRYKIIEKRQSVAFWCNPISGHATLYWYQQILGQGPKLLIQFQNNGVVDDSQLPKDRFSAERLKGVDSTLKIQPAKLEDSAVYLCASSLQGLEASTDTQYFGPGTRLTVL.

The rearrangement links TRBV2 to TRBJ2-2, with 10 nucleotides matching TRBD1. Germline V CDR1 and CDR2: SNHLY, FYNNEI. Losses at the gene ends were 6 bases for V and 0 bases for J; bases not matched to a gene: 1. This CDR3 region has 15 residues. CDR3 in amino acids: CASRTGGANTGELFF. Written as DNA, the CDR3 is TGTGCCAGCAGGACAGGGGGCGCGAACACCGGGGAGCTGTTTTTT.

The J gene is TRBJ2-5, the V gene TRBV11-3; no clear D. Germline lookup yields CDR1 SGHNT and CDR2 YENEEA. V shed 1 base and J shed 4 bases, with 10 bases lying between them. The CDR3 totals 14 residues. CDR3 in amino acids: CASSLVLVSETQYF. The CDR3 DNA is TGTGCCAGCAGCTTAGTTTTAGTCTCAGAGACCCAGTACTTC. The variable domain in full, completed from reference TRBV11-3 and TRBJ2-5, reads EAGVVQSPRYKIIEKKQPVAFWCNPISGHNTLYWYLQNLGQGPELLIRYENEEAVDDSQLPKDRFSAERLKGVDSTLKIQPAELGDSAVYLCASSLVLVSETQYFGPGTRLLVL.

The rearrangement links TRBV28 to TRBJ2-2; tentative D call: TRBD1 (6 bases). The ends were cut back, 10 bases at V and 0 bases at J, with 15 bases in the middle. The CDR3 length is 15 residues. Per the germline V gene, CDR1 is MDHEN and CDR2 is SYDVKM. In nucleotides, the CDR3 is TGTGCCATCGCCCGGGACAAGTCGAACACCGGGGAGCTGTTTTTT. It translates to CAIARDKSNTGELFF.

The V gene is TRBV28, the J gene TRBJ2-7; possibly TRBD2 for D (6 bases). The CDR3 spans 14 residues. Germline CDR1 MDHEN, CDR2 SYDVKM. The V end lost 5 bases, the J end lost 6 bases, and 17 bases lay between the germline ends. As DNA, the CDR3 is TGTGCCAGCAGTCCGGGACTGCCCCCAGCCGAGCAGTACTTC. The encoded protein is CASSPGLPPAEQYF.

This sequence joins TRBV10-1 and TRBJ2-1, with D perhaps matching TRBD1 (6 bases). The CDR3 totals 15 residues. Trimming cost V 2 bases and J 6 bases, with 14 bases left between them. Per germline, CDR1 WNHNN and CDR2 SYGVQD (reference sequence). This CDR3 reads CASSEGKQGRNEQFF. CDR3 DNA sequence: TGCGCCAGCAGTGAGGGGAAACAGGGCCGCAATGAGCAGTTCTTC.

The rearrangement uses TRBV7-8 and TRBJ2-3, with TRBD2 matching 8 bases. Germline CDR1 SGHVS, CDR2 FQNEAQ. This CDR3 is 15 amino acids long. J gave up 1 base and V 5 bases, and 5 bases lay outside the gene matches. CDR3 in amino acids: CASSPVGGGTDTQYF. CDR3 nucleotide sequence: TGTGCCAGCAGCCCCGTCGGGGGGGGCACAGATACGCAGTATTTT. The full variable domain, in which reference TRBV7-8 and TRBJ2-3 provide the parts outside the CDR3, is GAGVSQSPRYKVAKRGQDVALRCDPISGHVSLFWYQQALGQGPEFLTYFQNEAQLDKSGLPSDRFFAERPEGSVSTLKIQRTQQEDSAVYLCASSPVGGGTDTQYFGPGTRLTVL.

This clone has a single count. DNA of the CDR3: TGCAGTGGCCAGAGCACAGATACGCAGTATTTT. This codes for CSGQSTDTQYF. V and J are TRBV20-1 and TRBJ2-3; D remains unclear. The germline CDR1 and CDR2 sequences are DFQATT and SNEGSKA (reference sequence). V was shortened by 7 bases and J by 0 bases, with 5 bases between the two germline ends. The CDR3 is made up of 11 amino acids.

The chain recombines TRBV29-1 with TRBJ1-1; D remains ambiguous. The CDR3 has 13 residues. V was shortened by 4 bases and J by 4 bases, with 13 bases between the two germline ends. The germline gives CDR1 SQVTM, CDR2 ANQGSEA. DNA of the CDR3: TGCAGCGTTGTGGTGGTCGCGGGCACTGAAGCTTTCTTT. It translates to CSVVVVAGTEAFF.

The chain has TRBV30 and TRBJ1-6; 9 nucleotides match TRBD1. In germline, CDR1 is GTSNPN, CDR2 SVGIG (reference sequence). CDR3 size: 13 residues. The trim removed 8 bases at V and 9 bases at J, leaving 8 bases unmatched. CDR3 bases: TGTGCCGCGGACAGGGGTATGGGTTCACCCCTCCACTTT. It translates to CAADRGMGSPLHF.

As DNA, the CDR3 is TGTGCCAGCGGGGGGGTCTACAATGAGCAGTTCTTC. It yields the protein CASGGVYNEQFF. The rearrangement links TRBV9 to TRBJ2-1, with 7 bases aligning to TRBD2. V was pared by 7 bases and J by 3 bases, with 1 base of the junction left unmatched. Germline V gene sequence: CDR1 SGDLS, CDR2 YYNGEE. This CDR3 comprises 12 residues.

This rearrangement joins TRBV5-4 to TRBJ2-5; 8 nucleotides match TRBD1. Germline CDR1 reads SGHNT; CDR2 reads YYREEE (reference sequence). Trimming took 3 bases from V and 2 from J; bases not matched to a gene: 3. This CDR3 is 14 amino acids long. CDR3 in DNA: TGTGCCAGCAGCTACGGACAGGGACAAGAGACCCAGTACTTC. Translating gives CASSYGQGQETQYF.

This clone was counted once. CDR3 sequence reads: CASSLGRGLDGYTF. The CDR3 coding sequence is TGTGCCAGCAGCTTAGGAAGGGGGTTGGATGGCTACACCTTC. The chain joins TRBV13 to TRBJ1-2; a possible D gene is TRBD1 (6 bases). V lost 0 bases to trimming and J lost 6 bases, with 11 bases between them. Germline CDR1 reads PRHDT; CDR2 reads FYEKMQ (reference sequence). The CDR3 is 14 amino acids.

Concerning this clone itself: Mismatch with germline at one junction end may stem from a read error. Other DNA variants within this sample encode the same CDR3. The genes are TRBV5-4 and TRBJ1-6; weak D call: TRBD1 (6 bases). This CDR3 is built from 15 residues. Germline-derived CDR1 and CDR2 are SGHNT and YYREEE (reference sequence). In nucleotides, the CDR3 is TGCGCCAGCAGCTTGGAGGACAGATCCAATTCACCCCTCCACTTT. This gives the protein CASSLEDRSNSPLHF.

A note on this clone: This sample also contains other DNA sequences that code for the same CDR3. The rearrangement uses TRBV7-9 and TRBJ2-3; D possibly corresponds to TRBD1 (5 bases). In germline, CDR1 is SEHNR, CDR2 FQNEAQ (reference sequence). The CDR3 extends over 13 amino acids. V was cut by 5 bases and J by 4 bases, with 10 bases left in between. The CDR3 DNA reads TGTGCCAGCAGCCCTAGGGGTCCAGATACGCAGTATTTT. It translates to CASSPRGPDTQYF.

This clone was observed once. The chain uses TRBV6-5 and TRBJ1-2, with a weak D call TRBD1 (5 bases). This CDR3 has 15 residues. Germline V gives CDR1 MNHEY, CDR2 SVGAGI. With 4 bases removed from V and 5 bases from J, the gap between germline ends came to 17 bases. This chain's CDR3 is CASSLSGRGGYGYTF. In nucleotides, the CDR3 is TGTGCCAGCAGTTTGTCGGGGAGGGGAGGTTATGGCTACACCTTC.

The chain joins TRBV6-1 to TRBJ1-1; 7 bases match TRBD1. CDR3 length: 15 amino acids. Germline CDR1 MNHNS, CDR2 SASEGT. Trimming at V came to 7 bases and at J to 3 bases, leaving 11 bases not matched to a gene. The CDR3 coding sequence is TGTGCCAGCACAGAGTGGGCAGGGGGGTACACTGAAGCTTTCTTT. This gives the protein CASTEWAGGYTEAFF.

This chain joins TRBV28 and TRBJ2-3, with TRBD1 matching 8 bases. Germline-derived CDR1 and CDR2 are MDHEN and SYDVKM. The CDR3 length is 16 residues. V gave up 4 bases and J gave up 2 bases; unmatched junction bases: 8. This chain's CDR3 is CASSSTGGLPTDTQYF. CDR3 DNA sequence: TGTGCCAGCAGTTCCACAGGGGGGTTACCCACAGATACGCAGTATTTT.

V usage is TRBV11-2 and J usage is TRBJ2-5; TRBD2 matches 8 bases. Germline V gene sequence: CDR1 SGHAT, CDR2 FQNNGV. Losses at the gene ends were 5 bases for V and 2 bases for J; bases not matched to a gene: 13. This CDR3 is 17 amino acids long. CDR3 region: CASSTQLGTRMQETQYF. The CDR3 DNA follows: TGTGCCAGCAGCACCCAGCTAGGGACTAGAATGCAAGAGACCCAGTACTTC.

The chain employs TRBV9 and TRBJ2-1; the D is unclear. The length of the CDR3 is 17 residues. Germline-derived CDR1 and CDR2 are SGDLS and YYNGEE. V lost 4 bases to trimming and J lost 0 bases, with 17 bases between them. CDR3 bases: TGTGCCAGCAGCTACGACCTCGGAGAGTCCTCCTACAATGAGCAGTTCTTC. Translating gives CASSYDLGESSYNEQFF.

The chain links TRBV23-1 to TRBJ1-1, with 10 positions matching TRBD1. TRBV23-1 counts as an open reading frame of uncertain function. The CDR3 length is 16 residues. J was trimmed by 2 bases and V by 8 bases; bases with no gene match: 11. This CDR3 reads CASLIETGGRNTEAFF. CDR3 in DNA: TGCGCCAGCCTAATCGAGACAGGGGGCCGTAACACTGAAGCTTTCTTT.

V is TRBV6-1 and J is TRBJ1-5, with D perhaps TRBD1 (5 bases). The germline V gene has CDR1 MNHNS and CDR2 SASEGT. The CDR3 runs to 15 residues. Trimming removed 3 bases from V and 0 bases from J, with 9 bases in between. CDR3 amino acids: CASSEGQSSNQPQHF. The CDR3 coding sequence is TGTGCCAGCAGTGAGGGGCAGTCTAGCAATCAGCCCCAGCATTTT.

The J gene is TRBJ1-4, the V gene TRBV9; D is possibly TRBD1 (5 bases). The CDR3 is 14 amino acids. The germline V and J ends were trimmed by 2 bases and 4 bases, with 9 bases remaining between them. Germline values: CDR1 SGDLS, CDR2 YYNGEE. The CDR3 region is CASSVTAINEKLFF. The CDR3 DNA sequence: TGTGCCAGCAGCGTGACAGCGATTAATGAAAAACTGTTTTTT.